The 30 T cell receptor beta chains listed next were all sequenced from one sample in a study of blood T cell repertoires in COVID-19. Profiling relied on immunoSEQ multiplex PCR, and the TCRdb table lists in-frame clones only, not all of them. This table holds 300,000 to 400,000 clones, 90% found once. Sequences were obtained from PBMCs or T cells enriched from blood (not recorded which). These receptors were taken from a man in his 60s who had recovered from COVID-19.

The CDR3 protein is CASSFYGANVLTF. CDR3 coding DNA: TGTGCCAGCAGCTTCTATGGGGCCAACGTCCTGACTTTC. The V call is TRBV5-4, the J call TRBJ2-6, with D unresolved. The CDR3 runs 13 residues. Germline-derived CDR1 and CDR2 are SGHNT and YYREEE (reference sequence). Trimming stripped 2 bases from V and 3 bases from J, with 3 bases between.

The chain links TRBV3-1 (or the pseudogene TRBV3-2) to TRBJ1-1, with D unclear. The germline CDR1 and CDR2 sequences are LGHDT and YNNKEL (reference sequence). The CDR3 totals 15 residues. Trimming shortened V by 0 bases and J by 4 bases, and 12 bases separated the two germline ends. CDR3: CASSQDGAVSTEAFF. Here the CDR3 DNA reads TGTGCCAGCAGCCAAGATGGAGCAGTGAGCACTGAAGCTTTCTTT.

CDR3 region: CASSVVQGAISPLHF. The CDR3 DNA follows: TGTGCCAGCAGCGTAGTACAGGGGGCTATCTCACCCCTCCACTTT. The chain recombines TRBV7-2 with TRBJ1-6; 9 positions match TRBD1. The V gene's germline CDR1 is SGHTA and CDR2 FQGNSA. This CDR3 comprises 15 residues. Trimming took 5 bases from V and 10 from J; bases not matched to a gene: 9.

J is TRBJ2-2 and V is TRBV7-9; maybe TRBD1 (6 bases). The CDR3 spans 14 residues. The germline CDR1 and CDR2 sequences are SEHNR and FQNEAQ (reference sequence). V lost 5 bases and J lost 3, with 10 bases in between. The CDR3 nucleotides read TGTGCCAGCAGCCCCAGGGGATACACCGGGGAGCTGTTTTTT. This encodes CASSPRGYTGELFF.

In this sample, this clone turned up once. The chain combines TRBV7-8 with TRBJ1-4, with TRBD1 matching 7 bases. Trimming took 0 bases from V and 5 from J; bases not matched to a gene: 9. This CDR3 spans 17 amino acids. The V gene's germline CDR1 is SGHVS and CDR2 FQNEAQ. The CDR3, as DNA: TGTGCCAGCAGCTTAGCGCCCAGGGGGAGCCGAAATGAAAAACTGTTTTTT. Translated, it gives CASSLAPRGSRNEKLFF. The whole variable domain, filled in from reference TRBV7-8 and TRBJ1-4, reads GAGVSQSPRYKVAKRGQDVALRCDPISGHVSLFWYQQALGQGPEFLTYFQNEAQLDKSGLPSDRFFAERPEGSVSTLKIQRTQQEDSAVYLCASSLAPRGSRNEKLFFGSGTQLSVL.

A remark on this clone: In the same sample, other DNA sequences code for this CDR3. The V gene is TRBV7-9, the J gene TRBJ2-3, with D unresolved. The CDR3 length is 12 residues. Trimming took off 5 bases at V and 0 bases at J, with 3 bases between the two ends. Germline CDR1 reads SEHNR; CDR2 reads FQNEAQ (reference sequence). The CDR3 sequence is CASSPSTDTQYF. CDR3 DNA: TGTGCCAGCAGCCCAAGCACAGATACGCAGTATTTT.

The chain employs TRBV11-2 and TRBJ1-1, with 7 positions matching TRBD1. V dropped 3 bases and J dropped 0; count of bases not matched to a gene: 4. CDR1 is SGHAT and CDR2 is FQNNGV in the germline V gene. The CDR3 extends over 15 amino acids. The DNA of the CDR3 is TGTGCCAGCAGCTTGGGACAGCTTGTGAACACTGAAGCTTTCTTT. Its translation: CASSLGQLVNTEAFF. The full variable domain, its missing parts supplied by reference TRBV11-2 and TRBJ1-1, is EAGVAQSPRYKIIEKRQSVAFWCNPISGHATLYWYQQILGQGPKLLIQFQNNGVVDDSQLPKDRFSAERLKGVDSTLKIQPAKLEDSAVYLCASSLGQLVNTEAFFGQGTRLTVV.

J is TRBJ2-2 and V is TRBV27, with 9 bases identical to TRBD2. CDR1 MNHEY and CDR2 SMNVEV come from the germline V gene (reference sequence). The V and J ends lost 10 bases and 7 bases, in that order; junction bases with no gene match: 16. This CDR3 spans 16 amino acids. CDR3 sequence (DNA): TGTGCCACCACGAGCGGGAGGAATTCAAGGGGCGGGGAGCTGTTTTTT. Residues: CATTSGRNSRGGELFF.

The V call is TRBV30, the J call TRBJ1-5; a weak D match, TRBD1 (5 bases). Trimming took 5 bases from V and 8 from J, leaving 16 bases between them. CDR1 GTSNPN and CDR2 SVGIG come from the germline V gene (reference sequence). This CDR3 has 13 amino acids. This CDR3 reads CAWSRGPEKPQHF. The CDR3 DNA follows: TGTGCCTGGTCAAGGGGTCCGGAGAAGCCCCAGCATTTT.

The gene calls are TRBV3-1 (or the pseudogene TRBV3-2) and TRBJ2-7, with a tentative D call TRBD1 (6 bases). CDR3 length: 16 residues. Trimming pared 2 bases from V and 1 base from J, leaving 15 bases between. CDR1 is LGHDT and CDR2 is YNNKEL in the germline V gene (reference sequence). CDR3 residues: CASSQIRTASSYEQYF. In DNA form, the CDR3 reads TGTGCCAGCAGCCAAATTCGGACAGCCTCATCCTACGAGCAGTACTTC.

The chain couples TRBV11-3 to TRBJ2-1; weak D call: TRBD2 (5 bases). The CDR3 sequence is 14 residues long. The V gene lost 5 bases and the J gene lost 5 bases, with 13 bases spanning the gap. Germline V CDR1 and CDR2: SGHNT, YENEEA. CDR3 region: CASSRPPADNEQFF. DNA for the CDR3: TGTGCCAGCAGCCGGCCACCAGCGGACAATGAGCAGTTCTTC.

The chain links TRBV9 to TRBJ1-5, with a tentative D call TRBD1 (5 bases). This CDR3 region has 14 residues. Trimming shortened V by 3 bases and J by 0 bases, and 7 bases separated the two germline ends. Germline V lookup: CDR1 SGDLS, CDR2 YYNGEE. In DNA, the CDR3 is TGTGCCAGCAGCGCGACAGATAGCAATCAGCCCCAGCATTTT. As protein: CASSATDSNQPQHF. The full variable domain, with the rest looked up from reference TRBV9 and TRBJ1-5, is DSGVTQTPKHLITATGQRVTLRCSPRSGDLSVYWYQQSLDQGLQFLIQYYNGEERAKGNILERFSAQQFPDLHSELNLSSLELGDSALYFCASSATDSNQPQHFGDGTRLSIL.

DNA for the CDR3: TGTGCCACCAGTGAACGGGATCCTGGTCAGCCCCAGCATTTT. This codes for CATSERDPGQPQHF. This sequence joins TRBV24-1 and TRBJ1-5; D not resolved. Germline V CDR1 and CDR2: KGHDR, SFDVKD. Between the trimmed V and J ends, which lost 4 bases and 6 bases, there was a span of 12 bases. This CDR3 has 14 amino acids.

The CDR3 reads CASSFQGAGYTF. CDR3 DNA sequence: TGTGCCAGCAGCTTTCAGGGTGCTGGCTACACCTTC. The gene calls are TRBV7-9 and TRBJ1-2; a possible D gene is TRBD1 (5 bases). CDR1 is SEHNR, CDR2 FQNEAQ, per germline (reference sequence). This CDR3 is built from 12 residues. V lost 3 bases and J 7 bases, leaving 9 bases between the germline ends.

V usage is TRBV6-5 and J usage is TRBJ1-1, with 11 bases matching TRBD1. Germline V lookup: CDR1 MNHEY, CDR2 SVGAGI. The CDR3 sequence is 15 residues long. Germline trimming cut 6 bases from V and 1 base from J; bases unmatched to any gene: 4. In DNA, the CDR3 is TGTGCCAGCAGGGGACAGGGGGTAGGGAACACTGAAGCTTTCTTT. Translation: CASRGQGVGNTEAFF.

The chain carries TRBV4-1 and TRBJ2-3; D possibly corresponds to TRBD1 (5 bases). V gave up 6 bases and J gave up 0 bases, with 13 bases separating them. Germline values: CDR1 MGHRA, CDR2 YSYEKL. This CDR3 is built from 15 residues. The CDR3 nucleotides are TGCGCCAGCAGTCGAACAGGAACTAGCACAGATACGCAGTATTTT. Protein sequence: CASSRTGTSTDTQYF.

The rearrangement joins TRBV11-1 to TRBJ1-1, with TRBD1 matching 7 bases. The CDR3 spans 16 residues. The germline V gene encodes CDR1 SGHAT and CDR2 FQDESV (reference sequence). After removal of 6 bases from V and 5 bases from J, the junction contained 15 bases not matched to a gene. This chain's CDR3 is CASSQSSGQGGTEAFF. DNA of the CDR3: TGTGCCAGCAGTCAATCCTCGGGGCAGGGGGGTACTGAAGCTTTCTTT.

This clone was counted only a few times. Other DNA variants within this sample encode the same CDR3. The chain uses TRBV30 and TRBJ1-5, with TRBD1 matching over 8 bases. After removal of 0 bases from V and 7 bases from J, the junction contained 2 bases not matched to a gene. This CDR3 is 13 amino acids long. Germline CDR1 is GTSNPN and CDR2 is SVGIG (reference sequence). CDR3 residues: CAWSVQGDQPQHF. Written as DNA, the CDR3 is TGTGCCTGGAGTGTACAGGGGGACCAGCCCCAGCATTTT.

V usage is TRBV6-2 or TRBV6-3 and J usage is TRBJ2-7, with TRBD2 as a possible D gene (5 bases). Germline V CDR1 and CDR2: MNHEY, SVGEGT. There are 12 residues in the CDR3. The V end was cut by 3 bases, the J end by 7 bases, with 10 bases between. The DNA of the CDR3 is TGTGCCAGCAGTTATAGCTGGGAGGAGCAGTACTTC. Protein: CASSYSWEEQYF.

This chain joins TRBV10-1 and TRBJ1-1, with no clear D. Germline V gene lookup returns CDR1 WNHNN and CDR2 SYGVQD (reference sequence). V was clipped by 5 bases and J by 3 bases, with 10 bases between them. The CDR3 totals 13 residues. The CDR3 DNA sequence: TGCGCCAGCAGTCCTACAGTGGACACTGAAGCTTTCTTT. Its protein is CASSPTVDTEAFF.

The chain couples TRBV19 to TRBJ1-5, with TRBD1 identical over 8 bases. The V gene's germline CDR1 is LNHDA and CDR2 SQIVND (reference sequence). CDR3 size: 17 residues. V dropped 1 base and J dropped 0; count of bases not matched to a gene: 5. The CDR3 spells CASSIAGQVNSNQPQHF. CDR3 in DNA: TGTGCCAGTAGTATAGCGGGACAGGTTAATAGCAATCAGCCCCAGCATTTT.

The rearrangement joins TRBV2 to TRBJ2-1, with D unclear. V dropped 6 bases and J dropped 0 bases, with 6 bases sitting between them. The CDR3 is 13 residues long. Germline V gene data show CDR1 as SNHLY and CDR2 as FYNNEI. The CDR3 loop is CASRYSSYNEQFF. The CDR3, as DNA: TGTGCCAGCAGGTATAGCTCCTACAATGAGCAGTTCTTC.

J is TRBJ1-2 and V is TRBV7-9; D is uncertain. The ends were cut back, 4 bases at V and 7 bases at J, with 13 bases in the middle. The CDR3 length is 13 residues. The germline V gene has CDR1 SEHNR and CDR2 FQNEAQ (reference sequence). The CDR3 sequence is CASSSGRAGGYTF. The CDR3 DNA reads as TGTGCCAGCAGCTCCGGGAGGGCGGGTGGCTACACCTTC.

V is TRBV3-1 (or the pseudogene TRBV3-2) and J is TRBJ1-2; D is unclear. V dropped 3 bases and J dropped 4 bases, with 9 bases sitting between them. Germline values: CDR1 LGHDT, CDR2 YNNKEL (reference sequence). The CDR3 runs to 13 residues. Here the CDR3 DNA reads TGTGCCAGCAGCCAGGATGGAGCCTATGGCTACACCTTC. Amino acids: CASSQDGAYGYTF.

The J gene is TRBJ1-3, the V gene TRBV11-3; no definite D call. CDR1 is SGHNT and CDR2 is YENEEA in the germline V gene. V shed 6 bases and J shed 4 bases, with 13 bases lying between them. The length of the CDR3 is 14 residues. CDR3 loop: CASSITDYGNTIYF. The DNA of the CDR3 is TGTGCCAGCAGTATTACAGACTACGGAAACACCATATATTTT.

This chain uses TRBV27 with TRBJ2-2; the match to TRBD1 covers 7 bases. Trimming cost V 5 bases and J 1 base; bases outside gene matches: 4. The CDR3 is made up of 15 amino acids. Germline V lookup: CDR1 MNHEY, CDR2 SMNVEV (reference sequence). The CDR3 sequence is CASSIRQGNTGELFF. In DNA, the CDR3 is TGTGCCAGCAGTATTCGACAGGGGAACACCGGGGAGCTGTTTTTT.

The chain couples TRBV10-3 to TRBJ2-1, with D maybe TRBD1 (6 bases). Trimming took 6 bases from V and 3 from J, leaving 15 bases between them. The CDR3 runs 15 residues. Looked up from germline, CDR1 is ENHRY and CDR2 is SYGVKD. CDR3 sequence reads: CAIRQGQDNYNEQFF. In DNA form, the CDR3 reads TGTGCCATCAGGCAGGGGCAGGATAACTACAATGAGCAGTTCTTC.

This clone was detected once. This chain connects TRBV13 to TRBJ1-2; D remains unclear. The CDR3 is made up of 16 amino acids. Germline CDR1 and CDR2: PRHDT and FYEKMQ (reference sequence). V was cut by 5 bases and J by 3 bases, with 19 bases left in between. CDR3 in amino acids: CASSRNPTIRDYGYTF. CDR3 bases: TGTGCCAGCAGCCGAAATCCGACAATACGCGACTATGGCTACACCTTC.

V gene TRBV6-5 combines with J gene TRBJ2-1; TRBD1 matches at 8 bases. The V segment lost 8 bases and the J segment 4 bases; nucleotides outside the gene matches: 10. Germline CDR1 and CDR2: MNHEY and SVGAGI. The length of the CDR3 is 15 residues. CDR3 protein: CASGRDRGLYNEQFF. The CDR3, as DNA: TGTGCCAGCGGGCGAGACAGGGGTTTGTACAATGAGCAGTTCTTC.

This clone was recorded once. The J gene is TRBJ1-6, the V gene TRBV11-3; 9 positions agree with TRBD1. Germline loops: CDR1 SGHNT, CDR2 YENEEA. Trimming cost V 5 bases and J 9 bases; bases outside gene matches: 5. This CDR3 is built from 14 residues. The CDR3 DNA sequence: TGTGCCAGCAGCCCGGGGACAGGGACTTCACCCCTCCACTTT. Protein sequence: CASSPGTGTSPLHF.